A single sample gave rise to the 16 T cell receptor beta chains below, sequenced in a study of T cells in Graves' hyperthyroidism and ophthalmopathy (dated by TCRdb to the late 2010s). The library was obtained by multiplex PCR. The listed sequencing device is Illumina HiSeq 2000. The TCR beta CDR3 regions were amplified from the RNA transcripts. For the first round of RT-PCR on the TCR CDR3, the HTBI primer set was used together with the Qiagen OneStep RT-PCR kit. Clones were called with MiXCR by TCRdb after fastp trimmed the public reads at Q25, and only in-frame beta chains were retained. Entries that share a CDR3 protein sequence are merged under the most common genes and DNA. For this sample there are 300,000 to 450,000 distinct CDR3 sequences; less than 15% appear just once. The top ten hold over 8.5% of the sample. The sequencing sample was made of blood. The receptors here all came from a woman aged 18-29 years with Graves' hyperthyroidism.

This clonotype was observed a handful of times. The chain joins TRBV5-4 to TRBJ2-1, with 7 nucleotides matching TRBD1. V shed 3 bases and J 7 bases; nucleotides not matched to a gene: 4. The length of the CDR3 is 13 residues. Per the germline V gene, CDR1 is SGHNT and CDR2 is YYREEE (reference sequence). CDR3 sequence: CASSSVQGNEQFF. DNA for the CDR3: TGTGCCAGCAGCTCAGTACAGGGGAATGAGCAGTTCTTC.

This clonotype was detected a few times. The chain employs TRBV4-1 and TRBJ1-1; weak D call: TRBD1 (5 bases). V shed 0 bases and J shed 11 bases, with 22 bases lying between them. Germline V gives CDR1 MGHRA, CDR2 YSYEKL. The CDR3 has 16 residues. In nucleotides, the CDR3 is TGCGCCAGCAGCCAAGATTTCACGGGGATTCGGGGGAGGGCTTTCTTT. It translates to CASSQDFTGIRGRAFF.

The CDR3 DNA is TGCAGCGCGTGGACAGGGGATGACAGCATTCAGTACTTC. It specifies CSAWTGDDSIQYF. The chain links TRBV29-1 to TRBJ2-4; 9 positions agree with TRBD1. The CDR3 totals 13 residues. Germline CDR1 is SQVTM and CDR2 is ANQGSEA. Trimming at V came to 7 bases and at J to 9 bases, leaving 10 bases not matched to a gene. The entire variable domain, with the rest obtained from reference TRBV29-1 and TRBJ2-4, is as follows: SAVISQKPSRDICQRGTSLTIQCQVDSQVTMMFWYRQQPGQSLTLIATANQGSEATYESGFVIDKFPISRPNLTFSTLTVSNMSPEDSSIYLCSAWTGDDSIQYFGAGTRLSVL.

This clonotype was seen repeatedly, ten times or more. This chain connects TRBV29-1 to TRBJ2-1; 7 bases line up with TRBD1. V trimming: 2 bases; J trimming: 3 bases; junction bases outside the gene matches: 7. The germline CDR1 and CDR2 sequences are SQVTM and ANQGSEA. CDR3 length equals 15 residues. CDR3 sequence: CSVERVQGVYNEQFF. As DNA, the CDR3 is TGCAGCGTTGAAAGGGTGCAGGGGGTCTACAATGAGCAGTTCTTC.

Only a few counts were recorded for this clonotype. The chain links TRBV19 to TRBJ2-6; TRBD1 aligns across 8 bases. Germline trimming cut 5 bases from V and 2 bases from J; bases unmatched to any gene: 8. Germline V gives CDR1 LNHDA, CDR2 SQIVND (reference sequence). The CDR3 covers 17 residues. The CDR3 coding sequence is TGTGCCAGTAGTGGGCCGGACAGGGAGGCTGGGGCCAACGTCCTGACTTTC. Encoded protein: CASSGPDREAGANVLTF.

V is TRBV19 and J is TRBJ1-5, with a possible D match to TRBD1 (6 bases). The length of the CDR3 is 13 residues. V was pared by 7 bases and J by 9 bases, with 16 bases between. CDR1 is LNHDA and CDR2 is SQIVND in the germline V gene (reference sequence). CDR3 sequence reads: CASNPQQGSPQHF. CDR3 coding DNA: TGTGCCAGTAACCCCCAACAGGGTTCGCCCCAGCATTTT.

Worth noting for this clonotype: At one of its ends the junction is not consistent with the germline gene, which may arise from a read error. The genes are TRBV18 and TRBJ2-5, with 12 positions matching TRBD1. Per the germline V gene, CDR1 is KGHSH and CDR2 is LQKENI. The CDR3 loop spans 16 amino acids. CDR3 DNA sequence: TGTGCCAGCTCACCAGTCGGGACAGGGGGCGGAGAGACCCAGCACTTC. Translated: CASSPVGTGGGETQHF.

This clonotype was picked up many times. This chain uses TRBV20-1 with TRBJ1-6; the match to TRBD1 covers 7 bases. The CDR3 length is 13 residues. V lost 4 bases, J lost 8 bases, and 5 bases stayed unmatched. Germline V gene lookup returns CDR1 DFQATT and CDR2 SNEGSKA (reference sequence). CDR3 DNA: TGCAGTGCTAAACAGGGGCTGGATTCACCCCTCCACTTT. This encodes CSAKQGLDSPLHF.

This clonotype was observed at least ten times. The chain couples TRBV13 to TRBJ2-7; TRBD2 matches 9 bases. Germline V lookup: CDR1 PRHDT, CDR2 FYEKMQ (reference sequence). This CDR3 has 17 amino acids. V dropped 0 bases and J dropped 5; count of bases not matched to a gene: 11. The CDR3 region has the DNA TGTGCCAGCAGCTTAGGAGCCGTAGCGGGAGTGGCCCACGAGCAGTACTTC. This encodes CASSLGAVAGVAHEQYF.

Ten or more counts support this clonotype. The J gene is TRBJ1-5, the V gene TRBV20-1; 9 positions match TRBD1. Trimming cost V 3 bases and J 0 bases; bases outside gene matches: 9. CDR1 is DFQATT, CDR2 SNEGSKA, per germline (reference sequence). The CDR3 spans 17 residues. The CDR3 DNA sequence: TGCAGTGCTAGTACGACAGGGGGGCATAATAGCAATCAGCCCCAGCATTTT. It is translated as CSASTTGGHNSNQPQHF.

This clonotype was seen repeatedly, ten times or more. The rearrangement joins TRBV30 to TRBJ1-2, with unresolved D. CDR1 is GTSNPN, CDR2 SVGIG, per germline (reference sequence). The CDR3 has 14 residues. V was trimmed by 2 bases and J by 3 bases, leaving 13 bases between them. This chain's CDR3 is CAWSNGVQYYGYTF. The CDR3 DNA reads TGTGCCTGGAGTAACGGGGTTCAATACTATGGCTACACCTTC. Filled out from reference TRBV30 and TRBJ1-2, the complete variable domain reads SQTIHQWPATLVQPVGSPLSLECTVEGTSNPNLYWYRQAAGRGLQLLFYSVGIGQISSEVPQNLSASRPQDRQFILSSKKLLLSDSGFYLCAWSNGVQYYGYTFGSGTRLTVV.

This clonotype has at least ten counts. The CDR3 loop reads CASSYAGQGASYEQYF. The DNA for the CDR3 is TGTGCCAGCAGTTACGCGGGACAGGGGGCCTCCTACGAGCAGTACTTC. The V gene is TRBV6-5, the J gene TRBJ2-7, with 12 bases that match TRBD1. Germline V lookup: CDR1 MNHEY, CDR2 SVGAGI. The CDR3 runs to 16 residues. V trimming: 2 bases; J trimming: 0 bases; junction bases outside the gene matches: 2.

This clonotype has a count of ten or more. This chain links TRBV7-3 with TRBJ2-7, with a tentative D call TRBD1 (5 bases). Trimming took 5 bases from V and 4 from J, leaving 15 bases between them. Germline loops: CDR1 SGHTA, CDR2 FQGTGA. This CDR3 region has 14 residues. CDR3 in amino acids: CASSLQGSGYEQYF. CDR3 in DNA: TGTGCCAGCAGCCTTCAGGGATCGGGTTACGAGCAGTACTTC.

This clonotype came up a few times. The V gene is TRBV7-9, the J gene TRBJ2-5; D is unclear. V lost 6 bases to trimming and J lost 5 bases, with 19 bases between them. The germline V gene has CDR1 SEHNR and CDR2 FQNEAQ (reference sequence). The CDR3 loop spans 15 amino acids. The CDR3 here is CASSLETPRVETQYF. CDR3 coding DNA: TGTGCCAGCAGTCTAGAAACTCCTCGCGTGGAGACCCAGTACTTC.

This clonotype was seen many times. The CDR3 loop reads CSASGKRTSDEQYF. The CDR3 DNA follows: TGCAGTGCCAGTGGGAAGCGGACTAGCGACGAGCAGTACTTC. This chain joins TRBV20-1 and TRBJ2-7, with 9 bases fitting TRBD2. CDR1 is DFQATT and CDR2 is SNEGSKA in the germline V gene (reference sequence). This CDR3 is built from 14 residues. The V and J ends lost 6 bases and 5 bases, in that order; junction bases with no gene match: 11.

In this sample, this clonotype turned up a few times. The rearrangement uses TRBV28 and TRBJ1-6; possibly TRBD1 for D (6 bases). V was trimmed by 1 base and J by 7 bases, leaving 11 bases between them. Germline values: CDR1 MDHEN, CDR2 SYDVKM. CDR3 size: 15 residues. CDR3 amino acids: CASSLLGQYNSPLHF. Written as DNA, the CDR3 is TGTGCCAGCAGTTTATTAGGACAGTACAATTCACCCCTCCACTTT.